This record concerns one TCR beta chain sequence. TCRdb keeps only in-frame clones here, not all; method: immunoSEQ multiplex PCR. The sample holds approximately 58,000 clones, approximately 83% seen once. The source of the sample is a study of OX40 agonist ivuxolimab in advanced cancers. With 4 bases clipped from V and 0 bases from J, the junction kept 5 bases outside the gene matches. The germline CDR1 and CDR2 sequences are LNHDA and SQIVND (reference sequence). The CDR3 has 15 residues. People who had autoimmune disease history or systemic immunosuppression were excluded. The chain has TRBV19 and TRBJ2-7; 8 positions agree with TRBD2. The TCR sequence derives from an adult with an advanced solid tumor such as melanoma, head and neck, liver or kidney cancer. Source: CD4+ or CD8+ T cells sorted from blood, taken in a trial of the OX40 agonist ivuxolimab. As DNA, the CDR3 is TGTGCCAGTAGTACTACTAGCGGTATCTCCTACGAGCAGTACTTC. This translates into CASSTTSGISYEQYF.